The sequence of this TCR beta chain was determined in a study of T cell repertoires in cytomegalovirus infection. CDR3 size: 13 residues. The germline CDR1 and CDR2 sequences are SGHVS and FNYEAQ. V was pared by 5 bases and J by 7 bases, with 15 bases between. In its sample, this clonotype was seen many times. TCRdb fed the reads into MiXCR, producing one record per CDR3 protein. The sample yields fewer than 700,000 distinct CDR3 sequences, approximately 25% seen once. The sequenced sample was CD8+ T cells from PBMCs. This TCR was recovered from a human donor in good health (CMV status not recorded). Some clones in this sample may be carry-over from other donors' samples. The V call is TRBV7-6, the J call TRBJ2-7; D may be TRBD1 or TRBD2 (5 bases each). The CDR3 is CASSPGPTREQYF. The CDR3 nucleotides read TGTGCCAGCAGCCCGGGACCGACTCGAGAGCAGTACTTC. The whole variable domain, filled in from reference TRBV7-6 and TRBJ2-7, reads GAGVSQSPRYKVTKRGQDVALRCDPISGHVSLYWYRQALGQGPEFLTYFNYEAQQDKSGLPNDRFSAERPEGSISTLTIQRTEQRDSAMYRCASSPGPTREQYFGPGTRLTVT.